This T cell receptor (beta chain) was recovered during a study of T cell changes during pregnancy in multiple sclerosis. The V end lost 0 bases, the J end lost 6 bases, and 14 bases lay between the germline ends. There are 15 residues in the CDR3. The germline CDR1 and CDR2 sequences are GTSNPN and SVGIG (reference sequence). Here immunoSEQ multiplex PCR was the method, and the copy in TCRdb shows in-frame clones only, minus some. The sample has 42,000 or so clones, 80% to 95% seen once; the top ten hold 10%. The clonotype originates from a female donor with multiple sclerosis, enrolled in a pregnancy study. The specimen was CD8+ T cells from peripheral blood mononuclear cells, collected in the first trimester of pregnancy. The chain combines TRBV30 with TRBJ1-4; perhaps TRBD1 as D (6 bases). The CDR3 DNA follows: TGTGCCTGGAGTGTTCAGGGGCGGGTGGATGAAAAACTGTTTTTT. This encodes CAWSVQGRVDEKLFF.